This T cell receptor beta chain is drawn from a study of cytomegalovirus exposure and HLA in healthy donors. Study overall: In a later analysis, the approximately 120 validation repertoires were reported to have used the same platform as the 550 to 850 first-cohort repertoires. Regarding the study as a whole: CMV antigen specificity of three CMV-associated chains was confirmed in vitro. Most TCRs appeared rarely, but some public TCRs recurred in many donors.

The J segment lost 5 bases and the V segment lost 4 bases, leaving 18 bases of the junction unmatched. The CDR3 is made up of 17 amino acids. Germline V gene lookup returns CDR1 SQVTM and CDR2 ANQGSEA. The assay was immunoSEQ multiplex PCR, and TCRdb's table has in-frame clones only and misses some. Among 120,000 or so clones listed, about 96% were seen once. Points on this clone: Its antigen is unknown.

Material: PBMCs. This clonotype was obtained from a man between 18 and 29 years old in good health and CMV-seronegative. The chain recombines TRBV29-1 with TRBJ2-5; 8 positions match TRBD2. The CDR3 DNA reads TGCAGCGTTGCCCTCTCCATAGCGGGATCGTTGGGGGAGACCCAGTACTTC. It codes for CSVALSIAGSLGETQYF.